This TCR beta chain was recorded in a study of T cell changes during pregnancy in multiple sclerosis. Assay used: immunoSEQ multiplex PCR; TCRdb lists only in-frame clones, some missing. The profile shows about 44,000 clones, about nine tenths of them singletons. The length of the CDR3 is 13 residues. Trimming took 2 bases from V and 2 from J, leaving 7 bases between them. Germline CDR1 is SGHNT and CDR2 is YYREEE (reference sequence). The input for sequencing was CD4+ T cells from peripheral blood mononuclear cells, taken in the first trimester of pregnancy. This receptor was obtained from a female donor with multiple sclerosis, enrolled in a pregnancy study. The rearrangement links TRBV5-4 to TRBJ2-5, with D perhaps TRBD1 (5 bases). CDR3 DNA: TGTGCCAGCAGCTTATCAGGGCAAGAGACCCAGTACTTC. Translated, it gives CASSLSGQETQYF.